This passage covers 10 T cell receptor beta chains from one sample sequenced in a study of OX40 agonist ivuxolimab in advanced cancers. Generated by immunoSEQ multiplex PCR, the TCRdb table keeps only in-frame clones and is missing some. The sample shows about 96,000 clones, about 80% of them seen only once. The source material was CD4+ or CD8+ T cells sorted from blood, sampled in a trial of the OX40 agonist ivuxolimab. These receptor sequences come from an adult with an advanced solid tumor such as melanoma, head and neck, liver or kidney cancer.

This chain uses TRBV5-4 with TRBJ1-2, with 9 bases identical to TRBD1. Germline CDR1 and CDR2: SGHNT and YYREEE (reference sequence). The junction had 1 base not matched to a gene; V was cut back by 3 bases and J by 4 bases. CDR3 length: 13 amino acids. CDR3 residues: CASSSDRGYGYTF. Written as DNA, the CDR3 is TGTGCCAGCAGCTCGGACAGGGGCTATGGCTACACCTTC.

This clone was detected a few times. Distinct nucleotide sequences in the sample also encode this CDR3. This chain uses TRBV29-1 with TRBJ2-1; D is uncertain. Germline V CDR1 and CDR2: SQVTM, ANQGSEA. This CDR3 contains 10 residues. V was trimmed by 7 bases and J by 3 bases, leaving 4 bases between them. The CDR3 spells CSGGYNEQFF. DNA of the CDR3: TGCAGCGGGGGCTACAATGAGCAGTTCTTC.

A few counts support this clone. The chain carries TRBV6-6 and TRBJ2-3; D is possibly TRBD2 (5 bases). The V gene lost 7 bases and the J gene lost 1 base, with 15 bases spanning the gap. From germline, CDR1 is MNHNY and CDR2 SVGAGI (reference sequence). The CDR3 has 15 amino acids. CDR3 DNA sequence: TGTGCCAGCACCATCAACGGGGATGGCACAGATACGCAGTATTTT. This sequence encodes CASTINGDGTDTQYF.

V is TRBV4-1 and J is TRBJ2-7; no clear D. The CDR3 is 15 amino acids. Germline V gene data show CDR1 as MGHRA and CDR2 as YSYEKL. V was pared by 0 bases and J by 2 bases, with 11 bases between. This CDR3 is CASSQEPASTYEQYF. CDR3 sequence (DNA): TGCGCCAGCAGCCAAGAACCGGCCAGTACCTACGAGCAGTACTTC.

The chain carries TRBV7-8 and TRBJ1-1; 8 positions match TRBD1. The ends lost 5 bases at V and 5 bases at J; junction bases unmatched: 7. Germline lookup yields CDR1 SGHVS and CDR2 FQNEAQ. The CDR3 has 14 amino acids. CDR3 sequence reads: CASSADRARTEAFF. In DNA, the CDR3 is TGTGCCAGCAGCGCGGACAGGGCGAGGACTGAAGCTTTCTTT.

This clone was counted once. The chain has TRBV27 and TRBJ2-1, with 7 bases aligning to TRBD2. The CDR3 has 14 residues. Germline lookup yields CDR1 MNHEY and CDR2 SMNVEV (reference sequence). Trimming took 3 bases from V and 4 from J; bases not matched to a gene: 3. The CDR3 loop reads CASSFSSGYNEQFF. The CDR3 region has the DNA TGTGCCAGCAGTTTTTCTAGCGGTTACAATGAGCAGTTCTTC.

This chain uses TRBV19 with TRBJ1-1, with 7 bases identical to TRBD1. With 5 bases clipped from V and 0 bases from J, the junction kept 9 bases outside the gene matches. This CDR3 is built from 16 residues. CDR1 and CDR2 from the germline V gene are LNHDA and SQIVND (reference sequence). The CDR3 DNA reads TGTGCCAGTAGTCCCCAGGGACAGCTTTTGAACACTGAAGCTTTCTTT. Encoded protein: CASSPQGQLLNTEAFF.

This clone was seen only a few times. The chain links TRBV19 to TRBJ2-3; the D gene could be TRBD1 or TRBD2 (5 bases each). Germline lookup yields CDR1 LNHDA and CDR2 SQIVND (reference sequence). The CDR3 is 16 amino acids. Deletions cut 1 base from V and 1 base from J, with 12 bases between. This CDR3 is CASSIGGVGGTDTQYF. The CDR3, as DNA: TGTGCCAGTAGTATAGGTGGTGTGGGGGGCACAGATACGCAGTATTTT. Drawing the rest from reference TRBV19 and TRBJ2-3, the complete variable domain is DGGITQSPKYLFRKEGQNVTLSCEQNLNHDAMYWYRQDPGQGLRLIYYSQIVNDFQKGDIAEGYSVSREKKESFPLTVTSAQKNPTAFYLCASSIGGVGGTDTQYFGPGTRLTVL.

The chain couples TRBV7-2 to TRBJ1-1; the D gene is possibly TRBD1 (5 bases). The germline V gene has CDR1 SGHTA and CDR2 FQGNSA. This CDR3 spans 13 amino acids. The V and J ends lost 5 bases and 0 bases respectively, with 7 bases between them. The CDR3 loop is CASSQGVNTEAFF. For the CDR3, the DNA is TGTGCCAGCAGCCAGGGTGTGAACACTGAAGCTTTCTTT. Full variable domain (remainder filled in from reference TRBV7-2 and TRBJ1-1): GAGVSQSPSNKVTEKGKDVELRCDPISGHTALYWYRQSLGQGLEFLIYFQGNSAPDKSGLPSDRFSAERTGGSVSTLTIQRTQQEDSAVYLCASSQGVNTEAFFGQGTRLTVV.

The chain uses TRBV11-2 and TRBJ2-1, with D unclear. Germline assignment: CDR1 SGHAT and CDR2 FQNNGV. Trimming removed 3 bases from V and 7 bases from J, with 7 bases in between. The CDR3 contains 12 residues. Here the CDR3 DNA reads TGTGCCAGCAGCTTTTGGGGTAATGAGCAGTTCTTC. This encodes CASSFWGNEQFF.